In its sample, the clone carrying this T cell receptor (beta chain) was seen once. Only in-frame clones appear in the TCRdb table, and some are missing; sequencing was by immunoSEQ multiplex PCR. This sample has about 95,000 clones, with 87% found just once. This sample is part of a study of PD-L1 blockade in urothelial cancer. The V and J ends lost 5 bases and 1 base respectively, with 11 bases between them. Looked up from germline, CDR1 is GTSNPN and CDR2 is SVGIG (reference sequence). CDR3 length: 13 amino acids. Noted time point: pretreatment peripheral blood. The receptor was derived from a man in his 60s with urothelial cancer. The V call is TRBV30, the J call TRBJ1-2; D may be TRBD1 (6 bases). The material was PBMCs, obtained around atezolizumab (anti-PD-L1) treatment. In DNA form, the CDR3 reads TGTGCCTGGGGGGGCCCTGGTAACTATGGCTACACCTTC. Its protein is CAWGGPGNYGYTF.